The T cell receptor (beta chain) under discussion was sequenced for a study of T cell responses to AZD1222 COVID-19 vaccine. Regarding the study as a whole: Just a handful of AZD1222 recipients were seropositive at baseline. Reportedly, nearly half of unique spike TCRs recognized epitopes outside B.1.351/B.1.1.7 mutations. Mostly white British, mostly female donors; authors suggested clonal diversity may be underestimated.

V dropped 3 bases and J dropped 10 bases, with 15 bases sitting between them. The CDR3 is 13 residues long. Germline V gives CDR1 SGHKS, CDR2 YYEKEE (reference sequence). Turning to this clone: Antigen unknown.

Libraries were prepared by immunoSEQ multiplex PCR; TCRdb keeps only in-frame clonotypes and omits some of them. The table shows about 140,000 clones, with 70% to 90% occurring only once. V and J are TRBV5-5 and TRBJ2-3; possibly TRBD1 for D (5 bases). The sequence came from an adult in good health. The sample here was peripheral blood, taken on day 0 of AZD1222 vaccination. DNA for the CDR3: TGTGCCAGCAGCTCCTCAGGGCAAGGGGCGCAGTATTTT. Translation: CASSSSGQGAQYF.